The next 28 T cell receptor beta chains were all read from a single sample in a study of post-analysis software for immune sequencing data. Study conclusions and caveats: Higher frequency in patients than in controls was seen for roughly 5 TRBV segments, with TRBV5-6, TRBV5-1 and TRBV20-1 among them.

The authors incorporated unique molecular identifiers into the TCR beta cDNA libraries. One entry per CDR3 protein, called by TCRdb with MiXCR from the PCR reads. The sample holds fewer than 600,000 distinct CDR3 sequences, roughly 45% seen once. Antigens for these TCRs are unknown. Sequencing input: blood. Receptor source: a girl aged 5-17 years with multiple sclerosis.

J is TRBJ2-1 and V is TRBV7-3; D remains ambiguous. Germline V gene sequence: CDR1 SGHTA, CDR2 FQGTGA. The CDR3 totals 16 residues. V lost 2 bases and J 0 bases, leaving 11 bases between the germline ends. The chain's CDR3 is CASSLVSGTSYNEQFF. The CDR3 nucleotides read TGTGCCAGCAGCTTAGTGAGTGGTACCTCCTACAATGAGCAGTTCTTC.

The sample holds a few counts of this clonotype. The chain joins TRBV6-5 to TRBJ2-7; D gene unclear. The length of the CDR3 is 13 residues. Germline lookup yields CDR1 MNHEY and CDR2 SVGAGI. The germline V and J ends were trimmed by 0 bases and 3 bases, with 6 bases remaining between them. The CDR3 DNA is TGTGCCAGCAGTTACTCGGCAGACTACGAGCAGTACTTC. It encodes CASSYSADYEQYF.

This clonotype came up a few times. The chain is built from TRBV4-1 and TRBJ2-7; TRBD1 matches 12 bases. J lost 4 bases, V lost 2 bases, and 6 bases had no gene match. Germline V gene sequence: CDR1 MGHRA, CDR2 YSYEKL. This CDR3 is built from 16 residues. In nucleotides, the CDR3 is TGCGCCAGCAGCCAACTTCCGGGACAGGGGGCGTACGAGCAGTACTTC. Encoded protein: CASSQLPGQGAYEQYF.

This clonotype was recorded only once. This chain joins TRBV28 and TRBJ2-7; perhaps TRBD1 as D (5 bases). V lost 4 bases, J lost 3 bases, and 13 bases lay in between. Germline CDR1 and CDR2: MDHEN and SYDVKM. There are 14 residues in the CDR3. DNA of the CDR3: TGTGCCAGCAGTTGCCTCCGAACAGGCTACGAGCAGTACTTC. It yields the protein CASSCLRTGYEQYF.

This clonotype was observed a few times. This chain joins TRBV5-6 and TRBJ2-7, with D perhaps matching TRBD1 or TRBD2 (5 bases each). The CDR3 extends over 16 amino acids. Germline V gene data show CDR1 as SGHDT and CDR2 as YYEEEE. The V end was cut by 0 bases, the J end by 1 base, with 14 bases between. The CDR3 protein is CASSLGGLVGSYEQYF. CDR3 nucleotide sequence: TGTGCCAGCAGCTTGGGGGGGTTAGTGGGATCCTACGAGCAGTACTTC.

The V call is TRBV20-1, the J call TRBJ1-2; D unclear. There are 15 residues in the CDR3. Looked up from germline, CDR1 is DFQATT and CDR2 is SNEGSKA (reference sequence). Trimming stripped 0 bases from V and 4 bases from J, with 15 bases between. CDR3 region: CSARDVGSRGYGYTF. CDR3 in DNA: TGCAGTGCTAGAGATGTGGGGAGTCGAGGCTATGGCTACACCTTC.

The chain couples TRBV5-1 to TRBJ2-7; D unclear. V was pared by 3 bases and J by 2 bases, with 12 bases between. Germline loops: CDR1 SGHRS, CDR2 YFSETQ. The CDR3 contains 14 residues. The CDR3 loop is CASSSSTATYEQYF. The CDR3 nucleotides read TGCGCCAGCAGCTCTTCGACGGCTACCTACGAGCAGTACTTC. Combining the CDR3 with reference TRBV5-1 and TRBJ2-7 gives the whole variable domain KAGVTQTPRYLIKTRGQQVTLSCSPISGHRSVSWYQQTPGQGLQFLFEYFSETQRNKGNFPGRFSGRQFSNSRSEMNVSTLELGDSALYLCASSSSTATYEQYFGPGTRLTVT.

As concerns this clonotype: The junction and the germline gene differ at one end; a read error may be behind it. The rearrangement uses TRBV27 and TRBJ2-5, with 9 bases that match TRBD1. Germline CDR1 reads MNHEY; CDR2 reads SMNVEV (reference sequence). The CDR3 consists of 13 residues. CDR3 amino acids: CASSNRGQETLYF. DNA for the CDR3: TGTGCCAGCAGTAACAGGGGGCAGGAGACCCTGTACTTC.

J is TRBJ2-7 and V is TRBV6-6; the D is unclear. CDR1 and CDR2 (germline): MNHNY, SVGAGI (reference sequence). V was pared by 5 bases and J by 5 bases, with 7 bases between. The length of the CDR3 is 11 residues. The CDR3 DNA sequence: TGTGCCAGCAGTACTTCAAACGAGCAGTACTTC. Translated: CASSTSNEQYF.

This clonotype was seen many times. J is TRBJ1-2 and V is TRBV28; D is uncertain. Germline CDR1 reads MDHEN; CDR2 reads SYDVKM. There are 12 residues in the CDR3. V was shortened by 7 bases and J by 8 bases, with 14 bases between the two germline ends. CDR3 sequence: CASTSGVGGYTF. DNA of the CDR3: TGTGCCAGCACCTCTGGGGTCGGGGGCTACACCTTC.

V is TRBV15 and J is TRBJ2-3; D is unclear. CDR1 is LNHNV, CDR2 YYDKDF, per germline (reference sequence). This CDR3 has 16 amino acids. V lost 2 bases to trimming and J lost 0 bases, with 12 bases between them. The DNA of the CDR3 is TGTGCCACCAGCAGAACACCGAACCCTAGCACAGATACGCAGTATTTT. The encoded protein is CATSRTPNPSTDTQYF.

The chain recombines TRBV12-3 or TRBV12-4 with TRBJ1-1, with 8 bases aligning to TRBD1. The J segment lost 1 base and the V segment lost 4 bases, leaving 2 bases of the junction unmatched. CDR3 length: 14 amino acids. The CDR3 DNA reads TGTGCCAGCAGTTGGACAGGGAAGAACACTGAAGCTTTCTTT. It is translated as CASSWTGKNTEAFF.

The chain is built from TRBV6-6 and TRBJ1-5; D is undetermined. Germline V gives CDR1 MNHNY, CDR2 SVGAGI (reference sequence). The V and J ends lost 0 bases and 5 bases respectively, with 11 bases between them. This CDR3 contains 15 residues. DNA for the CDR3: TGTGCCAGCAGTTACTCCGGGGATTCAGATCAGCCCCAGCATTTT. Translating gives CASSYSGDSDQPQHF.

This chain uses TRBV7-2 with TRBJ1-1; 8 bases line up with TRBD1. This CDR3 is built from 14 residues. V lost 5 bases and J lost 11; bases outside the gene matches: 13. The germline CDR1 and CDR2 sequences are SGHTA and FQGNSA. DNA of the CDR3: TGTGCCAGCAGCCCCGGCGACAGGGGCGATGGGGCTTTCTTT. Translated: CASSPGDRGDGAFF.

This clonotype has just a few counts. V usage is TRBV20-1 and J usage is TRBJ1-2; possible D gene TRBD1, 6 bases. V lost 4 bases, J lost 4 bases, and 16 bases lay in between. CDR1 DFQATT and CDR2 SNEGSKA come from the germline V gene (reference sequence). The CDR3 totals 14 residues. CDR3 sequence reads: CSATHEGGGYGYTF. CDR3 DNA: TGCAGTGCTACCCACGAAGGGGGAGGCTATGGCTACACCTTC.

J is TRBJ2-7 and V is TRBV28; TRBD2 matches 8 bases. Losses at the gene ends were 6 bases for V and 6 bases for J; bases not matched to a gene: 10. The V gene's germline CDR1 is MDHEN and CDR2 SYDVKM. CDR3 length equals 14 residues. Here the CDR3 reads CASSKSGGFGEQYF. In DNA, the CDR3 is TGTGCCAGCAGCAAATCGGGGGGGTTCGGCGAGCAGTACTTC.

The chain joins TRBV6-4 to TRBJ1-1; D not certain. The CDR3 is 13 amino acids. The germline V gene encodes CDR1 MRHNA and CDR2 SNTAGT. V was clipped by 0 bases and J by 8 bases, with 10 bases between them. The CDR3 DNA sequence: TGTGCCAGCAGTGACTCACCCACAGCCGAAGCTTTCTTT. It yields the protein CASSDSPTAEAFF.

This clonotype turned up a few times. The chain couples TRBV20-1 to TRBJ2-7; maybe TRBD2 (5 bases). Trimming left V 6 bases short and J 5 bases short, with 20 bases between. CDR1 and CDR2 from the germline V gene are DFQATT and SNEGSKA (reference sequence). The CDR3 runs 14 residues. The CDR3 spells CSAPNGLASDEQYF. In DNA form, the CDR3 reads TGCAGTGCCCCTAACGGCCTAGCCAGCGACGAGCAGTACTTC.

The chain couples TRBV18 to TRBJ1-5; 8 nucleotides line up with TRBD1. V dropped 3 bases and J dropped 6; count of bases not matched to a gene: 10. Germline loops: CDR1 KGHSH, CDR2 LQKENI. The CDR3 covers 16 residues. The chain's CDR3 is CASSPPGGQGSQPQHF. As DNA, the CDR3 is TGTGCCAGCTCACCTCCCGGAGGACAGGGAAGTCAGCCCCAGCATTTT. Full variable domain (rest looked up from reference TRBV18 and TRBJ1-5): NAGVMQNPRHLVRRRGQEARLRCSPMKGHSHVYWYRQLPEEGLKFMVYLQKENIIDESGMPKERFSAEFPKEGPSILRIQQVVRGDSAAYFCASSPPGGQGSQPQHFGDGTRLSIL.

The gene calls are TRBV6-1 and TRBJ1-4; 9 bases line up with TRBD1. CDR1 is MNHNS and CDR2 is SASEGT in the germline V gene. The CDR3 covers 16 residues. Trimming took 7 bases from V and 0 from J; bases not matched to a gene: 6. The CDR3 bases are TGTGCCAGCACCCTCCGGGACAGGGCAACTAATGAAAAACTGTTTTTT. Residues: CASTLRDRATNEKLFF.

This clonotype was found a few times. V usage is TRBV20-1 and J usage is TRBJ2-1; TRBD2 agrees at 7 bases. The CDR3 spans 15 residues. The germline V gene has CDR1 DFQATT and CDR2 SNEGSKA (reference sequence). V was pared by 3 bases and J by 6 bases, with 11 bases of the junction left unmatched. CDR3 DNA sequence: TGCAGTGCTAGGCGGCGGGAGTTGTTTGGCAATGAGCAGTTCTTC. It translates to CSARRRELFGNEQFF.

This chain's CDR3 is CASSFTRTDDQPQHF. The CDR3, as DNA: TGTGCCAGCAGCTTTACCAGGACAGATGATCAGCCCCAGCATTTT. The chain combines TRBV7-8 with TRBJ1-5, with D perhaps matching TRBD1 (6 bases). The CDR3 has 15 amino acids. V was pared by 3 bases and J by 5 bases, with 14 bases between. The germline CDR1 and CDR2 sequences are SGHVS and FQNEAQ. The variable domain in full, completed from reference TRBV7-8 and TRBJ1-5, reads GAGVSQSPRYKVAKRGQDVALRCDPISGHVSLFWYQQALGQGPEFLTYFQNEAQLDKSGLPSDRFFAERPEGSVSTLKIQRTQQEDSAVYLCASSFTRTDDQPQHFGDGTRLSIL.

This clonotype was seen only a few times. The chain couples TRBV7-9 to TRBJ2-1; TRBD2 matches at 8 bases. J gave up 5 bases and V 5 bases, and 14 bases lay outside the gene matches. Germline loops: CDR1 SEHNR, CDR2 FQNEAQ (reference sequence). The length of the CDR3 is 17 residues. The CDR3 spells CASSRPLGTSQNNEQFF. CDR3 sequence (DNA): TGTGCCAGCAGCCGCCCCCTCGGGACTAGTCAAAACAATGAGCAGTTCTTC.

CDR3 region: CASSSSAGAWEQYF. CDR3 DNA sequence: TGCGCCAGCAGCTCCTCAGCGGGAGCGTGGGAGCAGTACTTC. The chain employs TRBV5-1 and TRBJ2-7; 8 nucleotides line up with TRBD2. Trimming took 3 bases from V and 7 from J; bases not matched to a gene: 9. The CDR3 totals 14 residues. From germline, CDR1 is SGHRS and CDR2 YFSETQ.

The V and J genes are TRBV7-8 and TRBJ2-3; 9 bases match TRBD1. In germline, CDR1 is SGHVS, CDR2 FQNEAQ. The V segment lost 5 bases and the J segment 4 bases; nucleotides outside the gene matches: 10. The length of the CDR3 is 16 residues. The CDR3: CASSLTETGGPDTQYF. In nucleotides, the CDR3 is TGTGCCAGCAGCCTCACGGAAACAGGGGGCCCAGATACGCAGTATTTT. The full variable domain, with the rest looked up from reference TRBV7-8 and TRBJ2-3, is GAGVSQSPRYKVAKRGQDVALRCDPISGHVSLFWYQQALGQGPEFLTYFQNEAQLDKSGLPSDRFFAERPEGSVSTLKIQRTQQEDSAVYLCASSLTETGGPDTQYFGPGTRLTVL.

This chain joins TRBV7-2 and TRBJ2-3; D gene ambiguous. The CDR3 runs 15 residues. Trimming left V 8 bases short and J 0 bases short, with 15 bases between. Germline V gives CDR1 SGHTA, CDR2 FQGNSA. CDR3 loop: CASSLAVLSTDTQYF. CDR3 in DNA: TGTGCCAGCTCCTTAGCAGTCCTGAGCACAGATACGCAGTATTTT.

The chain employs TRBV20-1 and TRBJ2-1, with 9 bases aligning to TRBD1. CDR1 and CDR2 (germline): DFQATT, SNEGSKA (reference sequence). The CDR3 loop spans 17 amino acids. Trimming cost V 0 bases and J 10 bases; bases outside gene matches: 16. CDR3 DNA: TGCAGTGCTAGAGATCGGAGGACGGGACAGGGACCCTTGGAGCAGTTCTTC. Translating gives CSARDRRTGQGPLEQFF.

This clonotype has a handful of counts. This sequence joins TRBV27 and TRBJ1-4; perhaps TRBD1 as D (6 bases). The germline CDR1 and CDR2 sequences are MNHEY and SMNVEV (reference sequence). V lost 5 bases to trimming and J lost 0 bases, with 13 bases between them. CDR3 length equals 16 residues. Here the CDR3 DNA reads TGTGCCAGCAGTCCGGGACAATGGGCAACTAATGAAAAACTGTTTTTT. It translates to CASSPGQWATNEKLFF.